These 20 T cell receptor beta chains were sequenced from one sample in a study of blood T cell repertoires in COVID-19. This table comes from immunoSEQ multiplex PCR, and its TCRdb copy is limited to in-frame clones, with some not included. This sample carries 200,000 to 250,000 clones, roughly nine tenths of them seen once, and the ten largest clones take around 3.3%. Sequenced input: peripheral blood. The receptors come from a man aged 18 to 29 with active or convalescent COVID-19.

The CDR3 DNA reads as TGTGCCAGCAGCGTAGATGAGGGAAACACCATATATTTT. It codes for CASSVDEGNTIYF. The J gene is TRBJ1-3, the V gene TRBV9; D is undetermined. CDR3 length: 13 amino acids. V lost 0 bases to trimming and J lost 4 bases, with 5 bases between them. From germline, CDR1 is SGDLS and CDR2 YYNGEE.

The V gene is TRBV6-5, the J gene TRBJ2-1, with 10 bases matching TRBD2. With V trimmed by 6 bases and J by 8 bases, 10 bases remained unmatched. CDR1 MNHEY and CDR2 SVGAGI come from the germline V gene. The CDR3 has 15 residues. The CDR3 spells CASRVKAGGGHEQFF. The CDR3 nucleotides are TGTGCCAGCAGGGTTAAAGCGGGAGGGGGGCATGAGCAGTTCTTC.

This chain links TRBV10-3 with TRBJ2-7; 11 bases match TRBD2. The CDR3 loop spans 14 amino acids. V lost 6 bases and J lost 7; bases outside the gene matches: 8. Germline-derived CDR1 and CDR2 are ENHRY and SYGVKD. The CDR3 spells CAIRQTSGDEEQYF. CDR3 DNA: TGTGCCATCAGACAGACTAGCGGGGATGAAGAGCAGTACTTC.

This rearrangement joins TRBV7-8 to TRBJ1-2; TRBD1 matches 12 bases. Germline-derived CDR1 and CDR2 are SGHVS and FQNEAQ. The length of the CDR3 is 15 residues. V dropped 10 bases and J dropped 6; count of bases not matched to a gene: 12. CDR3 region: CATLTGTGGTHGYTF. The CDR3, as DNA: TGTGCCACCTTGACCGGGACAGGGGGCACCCATGGCTACACCTTC. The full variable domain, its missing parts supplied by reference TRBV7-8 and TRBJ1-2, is GAGVSQSPRYKVAKRGQDVALRCDPISGHVSLFWYQQALGQGPEFLTYFQNEAQLDKSGLPSDRFFAERPEGSVSTLKIQRTQQEDSAVYLCATLTGTGGTHGYTFGSGTRLTVV.

The CDR3 spells CASSVVPNGGGQETQYF. As DNA, the CDR3 is TGTGCCAGCAGCGTAGTCCCCAACGGAGGTGGCCAAGAGACCCAGTACTTC. This sequence joins TRBV9 and TRBJ2-5; tentatively, D is TRBD2 (5 bases). Trimming took off 0 bases at V and 1 base at J, with 16 bases between the two ends. The CDR3 runs 17 residues. Germline assignment: CDR1 SGDLS and CDR2 YYNGEE.

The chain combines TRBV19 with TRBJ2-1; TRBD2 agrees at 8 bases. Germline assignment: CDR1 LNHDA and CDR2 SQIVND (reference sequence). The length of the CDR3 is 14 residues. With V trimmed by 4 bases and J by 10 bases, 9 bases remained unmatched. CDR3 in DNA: TGTGCCAGTAGTACCCGGGGGACTAGGTGGGAGCAGTTCTTC. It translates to CASSTRGTRWEQFF.

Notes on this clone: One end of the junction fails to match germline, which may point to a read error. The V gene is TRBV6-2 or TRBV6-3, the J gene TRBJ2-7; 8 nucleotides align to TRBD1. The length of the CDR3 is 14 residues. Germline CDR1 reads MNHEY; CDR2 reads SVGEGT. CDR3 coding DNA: TGTGTCAGCAGTGGACAGGGACGCAACTACGAGCAGTACTTC. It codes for CVSSGQGRNYEQYF.

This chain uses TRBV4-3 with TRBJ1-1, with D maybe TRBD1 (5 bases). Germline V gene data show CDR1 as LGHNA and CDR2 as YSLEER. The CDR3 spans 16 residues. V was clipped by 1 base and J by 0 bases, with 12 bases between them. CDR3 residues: CASSQGGRHLNTEAFF. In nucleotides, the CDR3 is TGCGCCAGCAGCCAAGGGGGCAGGCATCTGAACACTGAAGCTTTCTTT.

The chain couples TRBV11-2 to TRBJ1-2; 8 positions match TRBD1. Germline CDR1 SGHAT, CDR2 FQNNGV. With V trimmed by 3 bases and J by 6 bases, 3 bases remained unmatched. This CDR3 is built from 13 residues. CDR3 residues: CASSFGTGHGYTF. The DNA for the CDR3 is TGTGCCAGCAGCTTCGGGACAGGCCATGGCTACACCTTC.

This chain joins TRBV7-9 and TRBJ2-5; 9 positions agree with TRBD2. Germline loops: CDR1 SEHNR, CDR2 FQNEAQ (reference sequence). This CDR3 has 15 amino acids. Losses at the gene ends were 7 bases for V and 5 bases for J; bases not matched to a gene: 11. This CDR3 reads CASNRGGGAWETQYF. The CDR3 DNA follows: TGTGCCAGCAACCGTGGCGGGGGGGCCTGGGAGACCCAGTACTTC.

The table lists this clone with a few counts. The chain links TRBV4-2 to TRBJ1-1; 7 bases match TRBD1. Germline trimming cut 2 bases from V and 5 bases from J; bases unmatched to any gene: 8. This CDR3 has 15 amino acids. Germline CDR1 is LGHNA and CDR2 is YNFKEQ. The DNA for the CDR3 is TGTGCCAGCAGCCAACTTACTTCAGGGGGGACTGAAGCTTTCTTT. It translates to CASSQLTSGGTEAFF.

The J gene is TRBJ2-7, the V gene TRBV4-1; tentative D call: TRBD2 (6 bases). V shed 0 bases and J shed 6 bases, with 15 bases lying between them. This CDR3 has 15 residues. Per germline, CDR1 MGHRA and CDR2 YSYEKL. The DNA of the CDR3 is TGCGCCAGCAGCCAAGAATGGGGGAGGTCGAGCGAGCAGTACTTC. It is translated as CASSQEWGRSSEQYF.

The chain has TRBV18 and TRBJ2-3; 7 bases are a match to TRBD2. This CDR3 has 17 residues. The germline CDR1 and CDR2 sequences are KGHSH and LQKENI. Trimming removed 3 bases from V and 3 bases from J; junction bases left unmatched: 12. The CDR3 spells CASSPSLREGGTDTQYF. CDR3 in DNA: TGTGCCAGCTCACCCTCGTTAAGGGAGGGCGGGACAGATACGCAGTATTTT.

The DNA of the CDR3 is TGTGCCAGTAGTACACTAGCGGGCGACAATGAGCAGTTCTTC. This codes for CASSTLAGDNEQFF. The chain is built from TRBV19 and TRBJ2-1, with 9 positions matching TRBD2. This CDR3 has 14 amino acids. Germline lookup yields CDR1 LNHDA and CDR2 SQIVND (reference sequence). Trimming removed 4 bases from V and 5 bases from J; junction bases left unmatched: 3.

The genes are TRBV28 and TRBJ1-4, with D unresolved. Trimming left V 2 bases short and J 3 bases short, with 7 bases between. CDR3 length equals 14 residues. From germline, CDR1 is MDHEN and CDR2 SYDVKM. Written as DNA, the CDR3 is TGTGCCAGCAGTTTAGTAGCGCCTAATGAAAAACTGTTTTTT. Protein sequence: CASSLVAPNEKLFF.

The CDR3 DNA is TGTGCCAGCAGCCCCCGACAGGGCCCGAGCACAGATACGCAGTATTTT. Its translation: CASSPRQGPSTDTQYF. The chain has TRBV9 and TRBJ2-3, with 7 bases fitting TRBD1. Germline CDR1 is SGDLS and CDR2 is YYNGEE. The CDR3 has 16 amino acids. After removal of 4 bases from V and 0 bases from J, the junction contained 8 bases not matched to a gene.

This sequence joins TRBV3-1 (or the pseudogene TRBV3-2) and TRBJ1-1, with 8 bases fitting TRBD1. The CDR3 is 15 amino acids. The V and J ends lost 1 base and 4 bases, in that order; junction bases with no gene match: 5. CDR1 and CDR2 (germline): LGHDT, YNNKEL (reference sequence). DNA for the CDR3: TGTGCCAGCAGCCAAGTTACCAGGGGGCCCACTGAAGCTTTCTTT. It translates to CASSQVTRGPTEAFF.

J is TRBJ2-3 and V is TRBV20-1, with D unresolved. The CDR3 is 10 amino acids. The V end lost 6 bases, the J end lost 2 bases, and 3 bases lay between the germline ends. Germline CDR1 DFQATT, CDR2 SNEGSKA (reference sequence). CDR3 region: CSALTDTQYF. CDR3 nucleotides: TGCAGTGCCCTCACAGATACGCAGTATTTT.

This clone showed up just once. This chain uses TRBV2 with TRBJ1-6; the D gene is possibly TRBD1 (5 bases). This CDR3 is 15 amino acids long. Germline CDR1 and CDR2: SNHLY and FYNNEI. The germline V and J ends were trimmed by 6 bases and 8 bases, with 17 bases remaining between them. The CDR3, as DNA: TGTGCCAGCAGCCAACTGGGCAGGGAGGATTCACCCCTCCACTTT. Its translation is CASSQLGREDSPLHF.

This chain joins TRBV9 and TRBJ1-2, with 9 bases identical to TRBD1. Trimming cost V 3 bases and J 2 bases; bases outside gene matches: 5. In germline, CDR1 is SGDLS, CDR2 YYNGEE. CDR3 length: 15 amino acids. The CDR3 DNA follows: TGTGCCAGCAGCGCCACAGGGGGCGGGAACTATGGCTACACCTTC. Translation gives CASSATGGGNYGYTF.